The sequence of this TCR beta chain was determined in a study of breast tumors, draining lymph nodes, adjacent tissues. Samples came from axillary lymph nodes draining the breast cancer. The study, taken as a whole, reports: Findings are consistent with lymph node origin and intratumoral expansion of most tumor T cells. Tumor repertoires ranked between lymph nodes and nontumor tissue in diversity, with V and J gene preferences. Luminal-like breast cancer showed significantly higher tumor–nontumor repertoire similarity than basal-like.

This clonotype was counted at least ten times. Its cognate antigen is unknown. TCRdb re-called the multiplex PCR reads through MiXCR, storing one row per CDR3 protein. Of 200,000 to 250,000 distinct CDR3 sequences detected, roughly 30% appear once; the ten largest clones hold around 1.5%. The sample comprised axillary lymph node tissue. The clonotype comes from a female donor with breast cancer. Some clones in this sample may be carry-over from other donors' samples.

The CDR3 loop reads CASSLAQGGGNTIYF. CDR3 bases: TGTGCCAGCAGCTTAGCGCAAGGGGGCGGAAACACCATATATTTT. The rearrangement uses TRBV7-2 and TRBJ1-3; 7 bases agree with TRBD1. J lost 4 bases, V lost 0 bases, and 3 bases had no gene match. Germline CDR1 is SGHTA and CDR2 is FQGNSA. The CDR3 covers 15 residues. Filled out from reference TRBV7-2 and TRBJ1-3, the complete variable domain reads GAGVSQSPSNKVTEKGKDVELRCDPISGHTALYWYRQSLGQGLEFLIYFQGNSAPDKSGLPSDRFSAERTGGSVSTLTIQRTQQEDSAVYLCASSLAQGGGNTIYFGEGSWLTVV.